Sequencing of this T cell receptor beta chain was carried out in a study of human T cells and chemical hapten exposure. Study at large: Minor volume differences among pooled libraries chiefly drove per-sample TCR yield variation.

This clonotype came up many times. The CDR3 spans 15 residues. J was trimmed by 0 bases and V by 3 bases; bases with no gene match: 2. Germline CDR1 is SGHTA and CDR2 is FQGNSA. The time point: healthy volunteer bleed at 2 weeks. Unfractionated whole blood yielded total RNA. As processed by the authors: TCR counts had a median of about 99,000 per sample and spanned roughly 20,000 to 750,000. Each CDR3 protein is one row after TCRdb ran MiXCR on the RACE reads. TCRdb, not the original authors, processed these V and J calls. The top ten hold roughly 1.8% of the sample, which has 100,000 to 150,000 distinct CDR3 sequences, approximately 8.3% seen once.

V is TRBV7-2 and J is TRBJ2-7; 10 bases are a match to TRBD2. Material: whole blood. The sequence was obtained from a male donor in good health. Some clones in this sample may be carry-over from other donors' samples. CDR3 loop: CASSFTSGVSYEQYF. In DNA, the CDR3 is TGTGCCAGCAGCTTCACTAGCGGGGTCTCCTACGAGCAGTACTTC.